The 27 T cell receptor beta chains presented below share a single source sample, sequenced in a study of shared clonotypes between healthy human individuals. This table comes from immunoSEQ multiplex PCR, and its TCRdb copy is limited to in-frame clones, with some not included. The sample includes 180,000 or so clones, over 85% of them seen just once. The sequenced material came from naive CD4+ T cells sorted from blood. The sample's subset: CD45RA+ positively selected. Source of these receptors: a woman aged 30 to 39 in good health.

CDR3 residues: CAWSGQSNSPLHF. DNA for the CDR3: TGTGCCTGGAGCGGACAGTCAAATTCACCCCTCCACTTT. V gene TRBV30 combines with J gene TRBJ1-6, with D perhaps TRBD1 (6 bases). Germline CDR1 and CDR2: GTSNPN and SVGIG (reference sequence). The V end was cut by 3 bases, the J end by 7 bases, with 10 bases between. CDR3 length equals 13 residues.

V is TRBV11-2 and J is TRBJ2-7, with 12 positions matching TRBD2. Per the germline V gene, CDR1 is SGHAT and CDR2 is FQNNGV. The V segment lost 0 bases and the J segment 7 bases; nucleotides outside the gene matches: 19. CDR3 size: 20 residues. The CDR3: CASSLEGLIELAGGPGEQYF. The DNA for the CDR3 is TGTGCCAGCAGCTTAGAGGGTTTGATTGAGCTAGCGGGAGGGCCGGGGGAGCAGTACTTC.

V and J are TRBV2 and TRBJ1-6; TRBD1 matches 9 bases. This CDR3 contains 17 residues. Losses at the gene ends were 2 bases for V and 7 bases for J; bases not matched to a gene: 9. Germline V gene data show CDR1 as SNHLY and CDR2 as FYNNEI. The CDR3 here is CASSELGWTGANSPLHF. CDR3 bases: TGTGCCAGCAGTGAATTGGGTTGGACAGGGGCAAATTCACCCCTCCACTTT.

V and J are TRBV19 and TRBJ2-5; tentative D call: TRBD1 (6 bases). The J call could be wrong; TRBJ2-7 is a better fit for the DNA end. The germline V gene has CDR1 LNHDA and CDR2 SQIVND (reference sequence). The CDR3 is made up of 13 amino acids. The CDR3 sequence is CASSIADSYEQYF. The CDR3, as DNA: TGTGCCAGTAGTATCGCGGACAGCTACGAGCAGTACTTC.

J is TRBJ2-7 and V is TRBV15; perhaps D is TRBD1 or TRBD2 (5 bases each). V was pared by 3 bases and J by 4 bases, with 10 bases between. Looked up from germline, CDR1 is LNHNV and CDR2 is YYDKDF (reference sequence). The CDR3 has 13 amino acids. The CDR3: CATSSVWGYEQYF. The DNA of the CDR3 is TGTGCCACCAGCAGCGTTTGGGGGTACGAGCAGTACTTC.

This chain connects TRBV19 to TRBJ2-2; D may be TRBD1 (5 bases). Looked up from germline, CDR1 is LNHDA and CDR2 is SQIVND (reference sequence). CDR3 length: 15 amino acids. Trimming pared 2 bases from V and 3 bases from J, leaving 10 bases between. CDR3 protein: CASSISAGHTGELFF. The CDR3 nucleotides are TGTGCCAGTAGTATATCGGCAGGGCACACCGGGGAGCTGTTTTTT.

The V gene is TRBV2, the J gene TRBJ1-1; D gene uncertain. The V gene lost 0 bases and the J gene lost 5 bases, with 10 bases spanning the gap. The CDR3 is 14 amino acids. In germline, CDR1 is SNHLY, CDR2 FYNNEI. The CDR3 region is CASSEAPFETEAFF. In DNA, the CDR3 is TGTGCCAGCAGTGAAGCGCCCTTCGAAACTGAAGCTTTCTTT. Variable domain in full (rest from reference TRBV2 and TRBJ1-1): EPEVTQTPSHQVTQMGQEVILRCVPISNHLYFYWYRQILGQKVEFLVSFYNNEISEKSEIFDDQFSVERPDGSNFTLKIRSTKLEDSAMYFCASSEAPFETEAFFGQGTRLTVV.

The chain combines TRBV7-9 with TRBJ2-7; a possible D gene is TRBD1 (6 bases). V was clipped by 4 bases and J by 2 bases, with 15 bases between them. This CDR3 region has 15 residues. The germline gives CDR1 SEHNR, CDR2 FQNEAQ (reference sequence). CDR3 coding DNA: TGTGCCAGCAGCTCTACCTACAGGGTTCCCTACGAGCAGTACTTC. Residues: CASSSTYRVPYEQYF.

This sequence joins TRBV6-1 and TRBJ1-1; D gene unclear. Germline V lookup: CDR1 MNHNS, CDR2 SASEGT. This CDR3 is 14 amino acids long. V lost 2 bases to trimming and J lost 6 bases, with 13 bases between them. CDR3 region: CASSESGRSAEAFF. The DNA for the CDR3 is TGTGCCAGCAGTGAATCGGGCAGATCTGCTGAAGCTTTCTTT.

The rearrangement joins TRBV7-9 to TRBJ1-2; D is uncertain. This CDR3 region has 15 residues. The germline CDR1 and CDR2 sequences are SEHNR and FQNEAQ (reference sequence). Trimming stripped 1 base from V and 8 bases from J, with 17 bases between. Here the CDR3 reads CASSLGLAEGKGYTF. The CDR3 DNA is TGTGCCAGCAGCTTAGGTCTCGCGGAGGGTAAGGGCTACACCTTC. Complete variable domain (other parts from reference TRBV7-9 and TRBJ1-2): DTGVSQNPRHKITKRGQNVTFRCDPISEHNRLYWYRQTLGQGPEFLTYFQNEAQLEKSRLLSDRFSAERPKGSFSTLEIQRTEQGDSAMYLCASSLGLAEGKGYTFGSGTRLTVV.

The CDR3 spells CASSPGLAGSYEQYF. CDR3 coding DNA: TGTGCCAGCAGCCCCGGACTAGCGGGCTCCTACGAGCAGTACTTC. The rearrangement joins TRBV5-4 to TRBJ2-7, with TRBD2 matching 11 bases. V trimming: 4 bases; J trimming: 0 bases; junction bases outside the gene matches: 3. Germline CDR1 and CDR2: SGHNT and YYREEE (reference sequence). The CDR3 sequence is 15 residues long.

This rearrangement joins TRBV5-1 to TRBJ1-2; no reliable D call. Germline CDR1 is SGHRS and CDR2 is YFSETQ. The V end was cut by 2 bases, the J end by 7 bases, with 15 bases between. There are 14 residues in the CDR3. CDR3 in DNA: TGCGCCAGCAGCTTACGGGGAGTTCGACGTGGCTACACCTTC. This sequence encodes CASSLRGVRRGYTF.

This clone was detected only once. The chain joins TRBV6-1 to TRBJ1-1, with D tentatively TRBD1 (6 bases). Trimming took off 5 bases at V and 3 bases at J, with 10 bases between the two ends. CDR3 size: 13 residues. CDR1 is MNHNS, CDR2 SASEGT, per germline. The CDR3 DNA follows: TGTGCCAGCAGTCACAGGGCCGACACTGAAGCTTTCTTT. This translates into CASSHRADTEAFF.

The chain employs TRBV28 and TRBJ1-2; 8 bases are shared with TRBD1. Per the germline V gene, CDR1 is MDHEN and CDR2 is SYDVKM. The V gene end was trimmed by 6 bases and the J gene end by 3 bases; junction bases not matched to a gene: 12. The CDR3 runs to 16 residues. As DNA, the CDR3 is TGTGCCAGCAGCTCGATCCGTCAGGGGGCCGACTATGGCTACACCTTC. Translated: CASSSIRQGADYGYTF.

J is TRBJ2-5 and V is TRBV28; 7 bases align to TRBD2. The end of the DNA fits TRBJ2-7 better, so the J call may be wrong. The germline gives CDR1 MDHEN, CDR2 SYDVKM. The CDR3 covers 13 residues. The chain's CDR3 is CAIGGENSYEQYF. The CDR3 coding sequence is TGTGCTATTGGGGGGGAAAACTCCTACGAGCAGTACTTC.

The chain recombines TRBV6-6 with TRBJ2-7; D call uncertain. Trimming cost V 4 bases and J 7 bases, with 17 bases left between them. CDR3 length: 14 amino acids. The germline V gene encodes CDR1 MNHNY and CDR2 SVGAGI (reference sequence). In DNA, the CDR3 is TGTGCCAGCAGTTTTCAGACCGCTACGGCGGAGCAGTACTTC. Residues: CASSFQTATAEQYF.

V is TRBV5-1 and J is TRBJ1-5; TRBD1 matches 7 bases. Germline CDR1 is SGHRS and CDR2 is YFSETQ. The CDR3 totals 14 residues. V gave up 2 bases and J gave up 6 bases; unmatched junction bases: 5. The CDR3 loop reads CASSLETGSQPQHF. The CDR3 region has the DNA TGCGCCAGCAGCTTAGAGACAGGGAGTCAGCCCCAGCATTTT.

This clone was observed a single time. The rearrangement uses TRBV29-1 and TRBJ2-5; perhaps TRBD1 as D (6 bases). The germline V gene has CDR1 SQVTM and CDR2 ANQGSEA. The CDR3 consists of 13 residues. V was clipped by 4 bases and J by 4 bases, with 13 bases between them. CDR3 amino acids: CSVVRGNGETQYF. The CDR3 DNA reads TGCAGCGTTGTGAGGGGGAACGGAGAGACCCAGTACTTC.

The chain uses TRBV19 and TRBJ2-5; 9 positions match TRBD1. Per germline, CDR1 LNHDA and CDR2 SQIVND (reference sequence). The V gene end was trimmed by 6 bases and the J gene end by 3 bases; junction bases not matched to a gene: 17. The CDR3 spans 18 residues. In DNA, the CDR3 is TGTGCCAGTAGGGCTAATCCGGGACAGGGAACCCAAAAAGAGACCCAGTACTTC. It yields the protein CASRANPGQGTQKETQYF. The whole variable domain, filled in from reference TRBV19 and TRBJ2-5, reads DGGITQSPKYLFRKEGQNVTLSCEQNLNHDAMYWYRQDPGQGLRLIYYSQIVNDFQKGDIAEGYSVSREKKESFPLTVTSAQKNPTAFYLCASRANPGQGTQKETQYFGPGTRLLVL.

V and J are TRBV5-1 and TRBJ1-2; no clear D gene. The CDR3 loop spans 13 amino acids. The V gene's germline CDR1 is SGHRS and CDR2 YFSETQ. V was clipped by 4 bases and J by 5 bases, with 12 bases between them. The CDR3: CASSPDFKYGYTF. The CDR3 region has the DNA TGCGCCAGCAGCCCGGACTTTAAGTATGGCTACACCTTC.

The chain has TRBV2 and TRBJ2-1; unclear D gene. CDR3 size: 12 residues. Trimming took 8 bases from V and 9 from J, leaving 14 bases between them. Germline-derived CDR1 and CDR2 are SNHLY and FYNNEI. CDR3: CASRLAQSEQFF. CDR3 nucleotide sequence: TGTGCCAGCCGACTGGCTCAGTCTGAGCAGTTCTTC.

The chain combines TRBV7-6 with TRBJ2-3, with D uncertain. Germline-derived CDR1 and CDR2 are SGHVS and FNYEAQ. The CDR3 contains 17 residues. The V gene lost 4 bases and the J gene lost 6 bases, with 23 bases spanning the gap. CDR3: CASSSGRSTLIGDTQYF. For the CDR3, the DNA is TGTGCCAGCAGCTCCGGGCGTTCTACCTTAATCGGGGATACGCAGTATTTT.

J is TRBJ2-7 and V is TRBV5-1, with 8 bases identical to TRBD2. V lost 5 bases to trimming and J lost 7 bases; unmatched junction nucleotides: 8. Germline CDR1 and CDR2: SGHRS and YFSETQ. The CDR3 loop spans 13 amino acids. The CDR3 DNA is TGCGCCAGCAGGACGGGAGGGTTTCGGGAGCAGTACTTC. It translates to CASRTGGFREQYF.

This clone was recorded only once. CDR3 nucleotides: TGTGCCATCAGTGCGGGGGGTGGCGGTCTCGGTACTGAAGCTTTCTTT. Amino acid sequence: CAISAGGGGLGTEAFF. The chain links TRBV10-3 to TRBJ1-1, with a possible D match to TRBD1 (5 bases). Germline V lookup: CDR1 ENHRY, CDR2 SYGVKD. The CDR3 consists of 16 residues. V dropped 4 bases and J dropped 5 bases, with 20 bases sitting between them.

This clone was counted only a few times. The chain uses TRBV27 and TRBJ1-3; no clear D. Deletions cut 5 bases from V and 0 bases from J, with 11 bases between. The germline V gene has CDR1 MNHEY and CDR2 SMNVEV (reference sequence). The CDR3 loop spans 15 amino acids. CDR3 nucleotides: TGTGCCAGCAGTCTCGATGGCTTCTCTGGAAACACCATATATTTT. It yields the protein CASSLDGFSGNTIYF.

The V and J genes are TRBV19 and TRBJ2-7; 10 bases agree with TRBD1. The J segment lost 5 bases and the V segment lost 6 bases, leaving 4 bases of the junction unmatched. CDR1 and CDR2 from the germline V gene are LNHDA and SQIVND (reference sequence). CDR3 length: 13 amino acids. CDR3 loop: CASSLGQGDEQYF. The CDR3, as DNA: TGTGCCAGTAGCCTAGGACAGGGGGACGAGCAGTACTTC.

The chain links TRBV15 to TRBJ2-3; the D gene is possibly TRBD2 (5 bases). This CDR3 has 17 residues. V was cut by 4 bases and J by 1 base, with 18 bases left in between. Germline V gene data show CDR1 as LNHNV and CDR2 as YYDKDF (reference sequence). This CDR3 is CATSNGGGWERTDTQYF. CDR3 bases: TGTGCCACCAGCAATGGAGGAGGATGGGAACGCACAGATACGCAGTATTTT.